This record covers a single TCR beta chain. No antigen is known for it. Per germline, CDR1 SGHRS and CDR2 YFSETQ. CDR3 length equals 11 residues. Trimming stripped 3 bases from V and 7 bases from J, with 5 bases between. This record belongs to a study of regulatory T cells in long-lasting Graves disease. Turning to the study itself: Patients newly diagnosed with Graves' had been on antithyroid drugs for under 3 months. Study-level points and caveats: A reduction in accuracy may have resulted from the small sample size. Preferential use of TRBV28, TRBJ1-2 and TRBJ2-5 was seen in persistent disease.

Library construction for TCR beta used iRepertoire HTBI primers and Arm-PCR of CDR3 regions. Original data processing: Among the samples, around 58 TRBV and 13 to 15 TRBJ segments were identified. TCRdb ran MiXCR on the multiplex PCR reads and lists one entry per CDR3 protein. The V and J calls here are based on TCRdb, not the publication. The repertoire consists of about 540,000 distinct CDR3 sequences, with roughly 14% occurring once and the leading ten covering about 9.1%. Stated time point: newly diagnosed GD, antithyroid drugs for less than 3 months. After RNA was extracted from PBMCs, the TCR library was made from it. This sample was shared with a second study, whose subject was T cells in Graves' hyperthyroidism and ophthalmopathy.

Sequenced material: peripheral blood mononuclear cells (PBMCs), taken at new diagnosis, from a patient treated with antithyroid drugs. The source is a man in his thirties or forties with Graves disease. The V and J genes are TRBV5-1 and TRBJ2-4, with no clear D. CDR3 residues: CASSSGNIQYF. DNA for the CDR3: TGCGCCAGCAGCTCCGGGAACATTCAGTACTTC. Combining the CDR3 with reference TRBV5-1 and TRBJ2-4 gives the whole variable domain KAGVTQTPRYLIKTRGQQVTLSCSPISGHRSVSWYQQTPGQGLQFLFEYFSETQRNKGNFPGRFSGRQFSNSRSEMNVSTLELGDSALYLCASSSGNIQYFGAGTRLSVL.